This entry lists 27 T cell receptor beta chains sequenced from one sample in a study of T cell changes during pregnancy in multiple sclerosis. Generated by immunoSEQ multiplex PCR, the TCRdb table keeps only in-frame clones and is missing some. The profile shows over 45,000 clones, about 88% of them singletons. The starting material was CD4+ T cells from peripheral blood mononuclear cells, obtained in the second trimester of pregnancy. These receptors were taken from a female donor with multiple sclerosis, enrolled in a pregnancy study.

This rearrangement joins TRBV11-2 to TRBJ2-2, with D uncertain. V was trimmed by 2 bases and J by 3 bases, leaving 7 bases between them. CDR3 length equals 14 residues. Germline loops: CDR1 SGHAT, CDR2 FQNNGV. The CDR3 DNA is TGTGCCAGCAGCTTAATCCTCGACACCGGGGAGCTGTTTTTT. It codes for CASSLILDTGELFF. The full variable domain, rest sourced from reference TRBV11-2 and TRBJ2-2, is EAGVAQSPRYKIIEKRQSVAFWCNPISGHATLYWYQQILGQGPKLLIQFQNNGVVDDSQLPKDRFSAERLKGVDSTLKIQPAKLEDSAVYLCASSLILDTGELFFGEGSRLTVL.

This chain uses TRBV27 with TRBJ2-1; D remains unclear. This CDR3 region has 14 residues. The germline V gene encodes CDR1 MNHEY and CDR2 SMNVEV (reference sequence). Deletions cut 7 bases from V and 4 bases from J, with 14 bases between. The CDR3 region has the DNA TGTGCCAGCAAGTTTTTTGGCGGATACAATGAGCAGTTCTTC. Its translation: CASKFFGGYNEQFF.

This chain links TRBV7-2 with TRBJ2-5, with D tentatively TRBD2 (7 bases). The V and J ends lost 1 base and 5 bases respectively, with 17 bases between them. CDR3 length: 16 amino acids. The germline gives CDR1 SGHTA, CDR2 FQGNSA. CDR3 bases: TGTGCCAGCAGCTTAGTGGCAGGGGAGGGTCGGGAGACCCAGTACTTC. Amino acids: CASSLVAGEGRETQYF. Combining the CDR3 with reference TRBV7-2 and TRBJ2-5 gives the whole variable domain GAGVSQSPSNKVTEKGKDVELRCDPISGHTALYWYRQSLGQGLEFLIYFQGNSAPDKSGLPSDRFSAERTGGSVSTLTIQRTQQEDSAVYLCASSLVAGEGRETQYFGPGTRLLVL.

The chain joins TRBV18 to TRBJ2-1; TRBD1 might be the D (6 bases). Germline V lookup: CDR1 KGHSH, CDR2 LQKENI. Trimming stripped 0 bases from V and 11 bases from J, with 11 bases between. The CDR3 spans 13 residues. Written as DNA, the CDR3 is TGTGCCAGCTCACCACCGGTGGGACATAAGCAGTTCTTC. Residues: CASSPPVGHKQFF. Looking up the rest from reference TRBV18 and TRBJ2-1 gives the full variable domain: NAGVMQNPRHLVRRRGQEARLRCSPMKGHSHVYWYRQLPEEGLKFMVYLQKENIIDESGMPKERFSAEFPKEGPSILRIQQVVRGDSAAYFCASSPPVGHKQFFGPGTRLTVL.

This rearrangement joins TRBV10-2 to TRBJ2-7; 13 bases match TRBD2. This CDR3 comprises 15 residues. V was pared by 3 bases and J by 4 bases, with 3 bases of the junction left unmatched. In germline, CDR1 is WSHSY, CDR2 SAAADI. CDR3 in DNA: TGCGCCAGCAGTGATTGGACTAGCGGGAGATACGAGCAGTACTTC. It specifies CASSDWTSGRYEQYF.

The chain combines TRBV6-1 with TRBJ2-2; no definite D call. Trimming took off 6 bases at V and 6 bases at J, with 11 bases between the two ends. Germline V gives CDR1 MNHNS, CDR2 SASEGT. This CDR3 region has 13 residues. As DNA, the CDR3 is TGTGCCAGCAGCGAAATTCAGGCCGGGGAGCTGTTTTTT. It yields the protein CASSEIQAGELFF.

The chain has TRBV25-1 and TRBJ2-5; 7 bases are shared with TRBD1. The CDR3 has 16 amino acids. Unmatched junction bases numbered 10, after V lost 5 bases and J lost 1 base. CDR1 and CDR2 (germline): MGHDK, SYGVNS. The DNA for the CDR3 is TGTGCCAGCAGTACACAGGACAGGCGATTCCAAGAGACCCAGTACTTC. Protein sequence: CASSTQDRRFQETQYF. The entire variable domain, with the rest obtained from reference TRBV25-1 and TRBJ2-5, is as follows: EADIYQTPRYLVIGTGKKITLECSQTMGHDKMYWYQQDPGMELHLIHYSYGVNSTEKGDLSSESTVSRIRTEHFPLTLESARPSHTSQYLCASSTQDRRFQETQYFGPGTRLLVL.

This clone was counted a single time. CDR3 residues: CASSSGQAYNEQFF. The CDR3 DNA reads as TGTGCCAGCAGCTCAGGACAGGCTTACAATGAGCAGTTCTTC. The rearrangement joins TRBV11-3 to TRBJ2-1, with 7 positions matching TRBD1. The CDR3 totals 14 residues. After removal of 4 bases from V and 4 bases from J, the junction contained 4 bases not matched to a gene. Germline V lookup: CDR1 SGHNT, CDR2 YENEEA.

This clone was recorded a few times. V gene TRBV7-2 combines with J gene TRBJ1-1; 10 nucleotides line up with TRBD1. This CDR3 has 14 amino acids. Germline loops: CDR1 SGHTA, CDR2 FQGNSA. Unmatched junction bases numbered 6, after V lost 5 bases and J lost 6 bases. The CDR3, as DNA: TGTGCCAGCAGCCAGGGACAGGGGCGCGCTGAAGCTTTCTTT. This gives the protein CASSQGQGRAEAFF.

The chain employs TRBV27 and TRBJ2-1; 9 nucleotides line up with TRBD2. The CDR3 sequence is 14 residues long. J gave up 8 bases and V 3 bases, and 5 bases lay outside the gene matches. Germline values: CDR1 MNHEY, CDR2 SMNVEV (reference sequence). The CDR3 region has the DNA TGTGCCAGCAGTTTTGTAGCGGGAGCCCATGAGCAGTTCTTC. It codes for CASSFVAGAHEQFF.

The CDR3 DNA sequence: TGTGCCAGCTCACCCAGCGGGGTCACAGATACGCAGTATTTT. It yields the protein CASSPSGVTDTQYF. J is TRBJ2-3 and V is TRBV27, with 7 bases fitting TRBD2. The CDR3 is 14 residues long. Germline V gene lookup returns CDR1 MNHEY and CDR2 SMNVEV (reference sequence). Losses at the gene ends were 8 bases for V and 2 bases for J; bases not matched to a gene: 7.

This CDR3 reads CASSLRGGETQYF. The DNA for the CDR3 is TGTGCCAGCAGTTTAAGGGGGGGGGAGACCCAGTACTTC. This sequence joins TRBV28 and TRBJ2-5; maybe TRBD2 (7 bases). The CDR3 extends over 13 amino acids. V lost 2 bases and J 5 bases, leaving 9 bases between the germline ends. Germline V gene lookup returns CDR1 MDHEN and CDR2 SYDVKM.

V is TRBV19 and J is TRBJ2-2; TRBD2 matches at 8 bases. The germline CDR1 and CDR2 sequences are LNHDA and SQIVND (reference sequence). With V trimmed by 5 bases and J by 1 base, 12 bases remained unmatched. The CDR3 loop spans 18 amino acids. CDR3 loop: CASSATRREGVNTGELFF. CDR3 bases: TGTGCCAGTAGTGCGACTAGACGGGAGGGCGTGAACACCGGGGAGCTGTTTTTT.

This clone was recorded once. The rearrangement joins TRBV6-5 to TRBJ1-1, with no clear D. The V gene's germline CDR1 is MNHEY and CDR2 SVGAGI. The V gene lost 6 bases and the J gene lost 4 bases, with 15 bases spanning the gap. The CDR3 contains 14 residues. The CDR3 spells CASSLEGRGTEAFF. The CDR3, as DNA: TGTGCCAGCAGCCTAGAGGGCCGAGGCACTGAAGCTTTCTTT.

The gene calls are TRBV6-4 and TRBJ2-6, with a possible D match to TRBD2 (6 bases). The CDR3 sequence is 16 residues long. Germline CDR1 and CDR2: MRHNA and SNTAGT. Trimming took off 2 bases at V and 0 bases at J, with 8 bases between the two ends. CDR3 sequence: CASSDGGSSGANVLTF. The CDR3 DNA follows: TGTGCCAGCAGTGACGGGGGGTCCTCTGGGGCCAACGTCCTGACTTTC.

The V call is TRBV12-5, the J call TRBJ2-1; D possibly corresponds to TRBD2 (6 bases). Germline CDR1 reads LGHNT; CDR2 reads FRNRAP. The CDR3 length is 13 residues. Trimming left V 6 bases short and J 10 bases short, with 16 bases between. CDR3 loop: CASGDGRGREQFF. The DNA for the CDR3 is TGTGCTAGTGGAGACGGTCGGGGGAGGGAGCAGTTCTTC.

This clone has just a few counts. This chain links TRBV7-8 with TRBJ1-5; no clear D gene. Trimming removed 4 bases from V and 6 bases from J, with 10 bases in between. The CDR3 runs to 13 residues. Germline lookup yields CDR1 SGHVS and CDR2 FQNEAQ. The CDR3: CASSSLAAQPQHF. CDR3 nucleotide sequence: TGTGCCAGCAGCTCTCTAGCGGCTCAGCCCCAGCATTTT.

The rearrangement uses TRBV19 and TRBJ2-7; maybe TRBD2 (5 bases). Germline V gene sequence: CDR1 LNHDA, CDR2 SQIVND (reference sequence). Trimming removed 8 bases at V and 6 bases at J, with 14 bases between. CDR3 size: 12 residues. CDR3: CASESLGGEQYF. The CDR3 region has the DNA TGTGCCAGTGAAAGCTTAGGAGGCGAGCAGTACTTC.

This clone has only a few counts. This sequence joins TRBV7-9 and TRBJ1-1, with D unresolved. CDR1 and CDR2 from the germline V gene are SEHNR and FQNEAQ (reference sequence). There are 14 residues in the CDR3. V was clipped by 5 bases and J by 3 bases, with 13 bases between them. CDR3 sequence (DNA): TGTGCCAGCAGCCACCCTCGGGGAGACACTGAAGCTTTCTTT. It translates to CASSHPRGDTEAFF.

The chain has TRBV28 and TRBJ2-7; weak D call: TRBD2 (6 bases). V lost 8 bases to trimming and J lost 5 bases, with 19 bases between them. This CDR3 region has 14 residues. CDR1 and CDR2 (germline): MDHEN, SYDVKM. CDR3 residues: CASHPRGLGDEQYF. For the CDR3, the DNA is TGTGCCAGCCACCCCCGGGGGTTAGGAGACGAGCAGTACTTC.

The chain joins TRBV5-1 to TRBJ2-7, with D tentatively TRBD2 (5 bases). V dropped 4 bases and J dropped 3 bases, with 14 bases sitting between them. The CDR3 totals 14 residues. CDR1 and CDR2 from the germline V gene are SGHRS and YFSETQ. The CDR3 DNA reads TGCGCCAGCAGCCTCGAGAGGGCCAACTACGAGCAGTACTTC. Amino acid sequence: CASSLERANYEQYF.

As DNA, the CDR3 is TGTGCCAGCAGTAAACAACAGGGGGACCTCTATGGCTACACCTTC. Translating gives CASSKQQGDLYGYTF. The chain recombines TRBV6-6 with TRBJ1-2; 8 bases agree with TRBD1. After removal of 5 bases from V and 4 bases from J, the junction contained 9 bases not matched to a gene. Germline V gives CDR1 MNHNY, CDR2 SVGAGI (reference sequence). The CDR3 has 15 residues.

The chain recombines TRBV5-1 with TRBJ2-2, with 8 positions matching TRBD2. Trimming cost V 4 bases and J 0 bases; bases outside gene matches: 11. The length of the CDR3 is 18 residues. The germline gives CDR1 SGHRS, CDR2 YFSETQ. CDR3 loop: CASSPNGGGFANTGELFF. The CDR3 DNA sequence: TGCGCCAGCAGCCCGAACGGGGGGGGGTTCGCGAACACCGGGGAGCTGTTTTTT.

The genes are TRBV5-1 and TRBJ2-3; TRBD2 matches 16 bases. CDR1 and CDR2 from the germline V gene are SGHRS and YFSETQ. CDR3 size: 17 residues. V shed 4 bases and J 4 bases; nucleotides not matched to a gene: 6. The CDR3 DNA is TGCGCCAGCAGCCGAGGGACTAGCGGGAGGGCCGCAGATACGCAGTATTTT. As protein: CASSRGTSGRAADTQYF.

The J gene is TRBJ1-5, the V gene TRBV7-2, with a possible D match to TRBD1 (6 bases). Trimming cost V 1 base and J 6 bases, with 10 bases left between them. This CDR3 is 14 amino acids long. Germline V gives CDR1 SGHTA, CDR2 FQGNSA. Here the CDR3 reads CASSLGGQGQPQHF. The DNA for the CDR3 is TGTGCCAGCAGCTTAGGGGGGCAAGGTCAGCCCCAGCATTTT.

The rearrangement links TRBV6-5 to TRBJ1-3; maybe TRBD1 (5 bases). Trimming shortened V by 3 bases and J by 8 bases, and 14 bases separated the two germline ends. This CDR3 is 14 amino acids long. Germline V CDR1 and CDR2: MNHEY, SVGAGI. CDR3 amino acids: CASSYSGGVDTIYF. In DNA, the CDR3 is TGTGCCAGCAGTTATTCCGGGGGTGTGGACACCATATATTTT.

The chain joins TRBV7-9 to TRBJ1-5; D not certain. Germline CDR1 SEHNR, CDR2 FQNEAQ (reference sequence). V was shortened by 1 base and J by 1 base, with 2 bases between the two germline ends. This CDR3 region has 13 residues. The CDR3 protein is CASSLVSNQPQHF. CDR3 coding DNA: TGTGCCAGCAGCTTAGTAAGCAATCAGCCCCAGCATTTT. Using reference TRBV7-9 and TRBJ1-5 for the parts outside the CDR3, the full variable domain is DTGVSQNPRHKITKRGQNVTFRCDPISEHNRLYWYRQTLGQGPEFLTYFQNEAQLEKSRLLSDRFSAERPKGSFSTLEIQRTEQGDSAMYLCASSLVSNQPQHFGDGTRLSIL.